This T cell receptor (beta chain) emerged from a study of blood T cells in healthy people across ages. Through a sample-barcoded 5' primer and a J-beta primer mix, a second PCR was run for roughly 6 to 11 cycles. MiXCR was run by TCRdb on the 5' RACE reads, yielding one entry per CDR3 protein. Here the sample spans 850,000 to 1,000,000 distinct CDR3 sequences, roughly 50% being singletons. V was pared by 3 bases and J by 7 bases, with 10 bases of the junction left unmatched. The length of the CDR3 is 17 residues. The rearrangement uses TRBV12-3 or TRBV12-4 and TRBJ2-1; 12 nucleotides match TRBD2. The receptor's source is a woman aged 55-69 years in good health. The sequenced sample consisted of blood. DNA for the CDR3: TGTGCCAGCAGTTTTTTGACTAGCGGGAGAACTAGGAATGAGCAGTTCTTC. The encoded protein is CASSFLTSGRTRNEQFF.